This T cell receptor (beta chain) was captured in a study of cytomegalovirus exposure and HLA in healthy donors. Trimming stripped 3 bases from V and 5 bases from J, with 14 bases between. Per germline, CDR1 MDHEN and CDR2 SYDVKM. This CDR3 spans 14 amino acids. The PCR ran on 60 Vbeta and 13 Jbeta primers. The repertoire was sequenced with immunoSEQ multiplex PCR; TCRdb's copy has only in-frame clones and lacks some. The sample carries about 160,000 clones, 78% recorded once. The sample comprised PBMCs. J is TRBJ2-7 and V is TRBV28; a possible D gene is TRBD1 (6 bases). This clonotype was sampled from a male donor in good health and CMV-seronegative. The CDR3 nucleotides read TGTGCCAGCAGTTTCGGTCAGGGGTCCCACGAGCAGTACTTC. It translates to CASSFGQGSHEQYF.